The T cell receptor beta chain under discussion was sequenced for a study of technical replicates of blood from a few donors. This clone was picked up one time. Germline V gene data show CDR1 as MNHEY and CDR2 as SMNVEV (reference sequence). This CDR3 is 13 amino acids long. V shed 6 bases and J 4 bases; nucleotides not matched to a gene: 3. Profiled with immunoSEQ multiplex PCR; TCRdb holds only in-frame clones, not every one. Among under 95,000 clones, roughly 94% were seen once, and the ten largest hold roughly 0.25%. J is TRBJ1-2 and V is TRBV27, with 9 bases lining up with TRBD1. The TCR originated in a human donor in good health. Sequenced input: T cells isolated from PBMCs. Here the CDR3 DNA reads TGTGCCAGCAGGACAGGGGGTGGCTATGGCTACACCTTC. Its protein product is CASRTGGGYGYTF.